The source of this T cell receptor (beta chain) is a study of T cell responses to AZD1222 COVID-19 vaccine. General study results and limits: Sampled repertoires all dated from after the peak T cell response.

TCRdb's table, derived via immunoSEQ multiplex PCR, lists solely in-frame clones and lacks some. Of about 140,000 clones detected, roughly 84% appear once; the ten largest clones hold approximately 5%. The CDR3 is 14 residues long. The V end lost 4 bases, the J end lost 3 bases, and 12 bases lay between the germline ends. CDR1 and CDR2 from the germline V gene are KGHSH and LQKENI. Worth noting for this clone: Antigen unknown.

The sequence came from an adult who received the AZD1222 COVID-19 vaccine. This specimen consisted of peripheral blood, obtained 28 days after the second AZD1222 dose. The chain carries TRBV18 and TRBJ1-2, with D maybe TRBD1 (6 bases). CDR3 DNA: TGTGCCAGCTCACGGGACATTCAGGACTATGGCTACACCTTC. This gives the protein CASSRDIQDYGYTF.